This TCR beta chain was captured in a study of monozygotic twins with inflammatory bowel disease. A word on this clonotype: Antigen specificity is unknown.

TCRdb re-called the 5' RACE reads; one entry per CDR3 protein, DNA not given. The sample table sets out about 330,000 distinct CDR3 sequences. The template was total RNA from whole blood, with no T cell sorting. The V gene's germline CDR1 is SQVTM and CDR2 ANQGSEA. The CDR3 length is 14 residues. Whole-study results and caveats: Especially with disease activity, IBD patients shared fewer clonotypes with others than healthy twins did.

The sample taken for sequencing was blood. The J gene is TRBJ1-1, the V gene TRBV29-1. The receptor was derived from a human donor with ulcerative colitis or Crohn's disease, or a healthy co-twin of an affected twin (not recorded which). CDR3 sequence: CSVDETGTRTEAFF.